The 30 T cell receptor beta chains below were found in one sample sequenced in a study of T cells expressing NK-cell markers. TCRdb re-called the 5' RACE reads; one entry per CDR3 protein, DNA not given. The sample spans about 160,000 distinct CDR3 sequences; the ten largest clones claim less than 20%. The sample was blood T cells: a sorted CD56 or NKG2C T cell subset, CD4+ or CD8+ T cells, or bulk PBMC T cells (not recorded which). These receptors originate from a woman aged 18 to 75 in good health.

The chain couples TRBV5-1 to TRBJ2-3; as DNA is missing, the TRBD2 call by TCRdb cannot be tested. The length of the CDR3 is 16 residues. The V gene's germline CDR1 is SGHRS and CDR2 YFSETQ. This chain's CDR3 is CASSLARDGTTDTQYF.

The J gene is TRBJ1-5, the V gene TRBV2. The CDR3 covers 14 residues. Germline loops: CDR1 SNHLY, CDR2 FYNNEI. CDR3 sequence reads: CASSPERGNQPQHF.

J is TRBJ2-3 and V is TRBV15. The CDR3 totals 16 residues. Germline CDR1 reads LNHNV; CDR2 reads YYDKDF (reference sequence). CDR3 in amino acids: CATSRDFGASTDTQYF.

The chain has TRBV25-1 and TRBJ2-7. The CDR3 has 13 residues. Germline V gene data show CDR1 as MGHDK and CDR2 as SYGVNS. The CDR3 loop is CASSFGDTYEQYF.

This chain joins TRBV20-1 and TRBJ2-1; the TCRdb D gene call, TRBD1, has no DNA to confirm it. CDR3 length: 15 amino acids. The germline gives CDR1 DFQATT, CDR2 SNEGSKA (reference sequence). The chain's CDR3 is CSARFGGGMYNEQFF.

The CDR3 sequence is CASSREASGSGFYNEQFF. The V gene is TRBV12-3 or TRBV12-4, the J gene TRBJ2-1; absent DNA, TCRdb's TRBD2 call cannot be checked. The CDR3 extends over 18 amino acids.

The V and J genes are TRBV6-2 or TRBV6-3 and TRBJ2-7; TCRdb picks TRBD1, but there is no DNA to check that call. CDR3 size: 15 residues. Germline-derived CDR1 and CDR2 are MNHEY and SVGEGT. The CDR3 loop is CASSTRGSQSYEQYF.

The CDR3 here is CSWDGYSYNEQFF. The genes are TRBV29-1 and TRBJ2-1; checking the TCRdb D call of TRBD1 is not possible without DNA. The CDR3 contains 13 residues. The V gene's germline CDR1 is SQVTM and CDR2 ANQGSEA.

The V and J genes are TRBV5-1 and TRBJ2-3; the D call of TRBD1 rests on TCRdb alone, since no DNA is present to check it. The CDR3 totals 14 residues. CDR1 SGHRS and CDR2 YFSETQ come from the germline V gene. CDR3 amino acids: CASSLVGRADTQYF.

The chain couples TRBV10-3 to TRBJ2-7. Germline lookup yields CDR1 ENHRY and CDR2 SYGVKD. The CDR3 consists of 12 residues. The CDR3 sequence: CASTGTSYEQYF.

V is TRBV9 and J is TRBJ2-5; lacking DNA, the TRBD1 call made by TCRdb goes unchecked. The CDR3 is 15 residues long. CDR1 SGDLS and CDR2 YYNGEE come from the germline V gene. The CDR3 loop is CASSVGAALMETQYF. The full variable domain, with the rest looked up from reference TRBV9 and TRBJ2-5, is DSGVTQTPKHLITATGQRVTLRCSPRSGDLSVYWYQQSLDQGLQFLIQYYNGEERAKGNILERFSAQQFPDLHSELNLSSLELGDSALYFCASSVGAALMETQYFGPGTRLLVL.

The chain couples TRBV29-1 to TRBJ2-2; TCRdb's D call of TRBD1 is untestable without DNA. Germline V gives CDR1 SQVTM, CDR2 ANQGSEA. CDR3 length equals 14 residues. The CDR3 sequence: CSARGGRGTGELFF.

The chain recombines TRBV7-9 with TRBJ1-2; with no DNA, the TCRdb D assignment of TRBD1 cannot be verified. CDR1 SEHNR and CDR2 FQNEAQ come from the germline V gene (reference sequence). The CDR3 contains 14 residues. The CDR3 sequence: CASSLAGGSYGYTF.

The rearrangement joins TRBV29-1 to TRBJ1-1; there is no DNA to check the TCRdb D call of TRBD1. The CDR3 is made up of 13 amino acids. Germline CDR1 reads SQVTM; CDR2 reads ANQGSEA. The CDR3 here is CSVGARPNTEAFF.

The gene calls are TRBV5-6 and TRBJ2-3; with no DNA, the TCRdb D assignment of TRBD2 cannot be verified. Germline V gives CDR1 SGHDT, CDR2 YYEEEE. CDR3 size: 15 residues. The CDR3 region is CASSLISGGANTQYF.

The rearrangement uses TRBV3-1 and TRBJ1-2. Germline CDR1 LGHDT, CDR2 YNNKEL (reference sequence). The CDR3 has 17 residues. The CDR3 region is CASSRRPGGISNYGYTF.

The chain employs TRBV10-2 and TRBJ2-1. The CDR3 runs to 13 residues. The germline V gene encodes CDR1 WSHSY and CDR2 SAAADI. CDR3 sequence reads: CASSGRSYNEQFF.

This chain's CDR3 is CASSRTGANTEAFF. This rearrangement joins TRBV12-3 or TRBV12-4 to TRBJ1-1; absent DNA, TCRdb's TRBD1 call cannot be checked. This CDR3 is 14 amino acids long.

V and J are TRBV7-2 and TRBJ2-5; TCRdb's D call of TRBD2 is untestable without DNA. Per germline, CDR1 SGHTA and CDR2 FQGNSA. The CDR3 totals 14 residues. The CDR3 loop is CASSFSRSGETQYF.

The chain joins TRBV7-6 to TRBJ2-7; checking the TCRdb D call of TRBD2 is not possible without DNA. CDR3 length equals 16 residues. CDR1 and CDR2 from the germline V gene are SGHVS and FNYEAQ. CDR3: CASSPRGAGGPDEQYF.

The chain is built from TRBV24-1 and TRBJ2-7. The CDR3 is 13 residues long. Germline CDR1 reads KGHDR; CDR2 reads SFDVKD. CDR3 sequence reads: CATSDPRLAEQYF.

This chain connects TRBV9 to TRBJ2-5; TCRdb calls TRBD2, which cannot be checked without DNA. The CDR3 is 15 residues long. Germline V gives CDR1 SGDLS, CDR2 YYNGEE. CDR3 in amino acids: CASSVDEGTGETQYF. The full variable domain, rest sourced from reference TRBV9 and TRBJ2-5, is DSGVTQTPKHLITATGQRVTLRCSPRSGDLSVYWYQQSLDQGLQFLIQYYNGEERAKGNILERFSAQQFPDLHSELNLSSLELGDSALYFCASSVDEGTGETQYFGPGTRLLVL.

This chain connects TRBV7-9 to TRBJ2-3; TCRdb calls TRBD2, which cannot be checked without DNA. Germline CDR1 is SEHNR and CDR2 is FQNEAQ (reference sequence). The CDR3 contains 16 residues. CDR3 in amino acids: CASSPWTSGGTDTQYF.

V and J are TRBV20-1 and TRBJ1-4. Germline-derived CDR1 and CDR2 are DFQATT and SNEGSKA (reference sequence). The CDR3 is 17 residues long. CDR3: CSAQSFTTVATNEKLFF.

The gene calls are TRBV6-1 and TRBJ1-4. This CDR3 spans 15 amino acids. Looked up from germline, CDR1 is MNHNS and CDR2 is SASEGT. This CDR3 is CASRPHYSTNEKLFF.

V usage is TRBV5-6 and J usage is TRBJ2-7; TCRdb calls TRBD1, which cannot be checked without DNA. Germline assignment: CDR1 SGHDT and CDR2 YYEEEE. This CDR3 is 15 amino acids long. CDR3 protein: CASTPVPASAEEQYF.

The chain has TRBV5-1 and TRBJ2-7; TCRdb's assignment of TRBD1 cannot be checked, as there is no DNA. From germline, CDR1 is SGHRS and CDR2 YFSETQ. The CDR3 runs to 15 residues. The CDR3 here is CASSLEGQQIYEQYF.

The CDR3 sequence: CASRPGLADTGELFF. The chain uses TRBV27 and TRBJ2-2; the D call from TCRdb, TRBD2, cannot be confirmed without DNA. From germline, CDR1 is MNHEY and CDR2 SMNVEV (reference sequence). The CDR3 covers 15 residues.

The genes are TRBV20-1 and TRBJ1-5; lacking DNA, the TRBD1 call made by TCRdb goes unchecked. The CDR3 contains 14 residues. From germline, CDR1 is DFQATT and CDR2 SNEGSKA (reference sequence). The CDR3 sequence: CSASRTGAHQPQHF.

The CDR3 reads CASSFGFFAANTGELFF. The gene calls are TRBV5-6 and TRBJ2-2. CDR3 size: 17 residues. In germline, CDR1 is SGHDT, CDR2 YYEEEE.